This TCR beta chain was captured by sequencing in a study of T cell responses to AZD1222 COVID-19 vaccine. Study-wide results and caveats: There were mostly white British donors and more females than males, and clonal diversity was possibly underestimated. Repertoire sampling occurred only after the peak T cell response. Vaccine-related CD4 TCRs covered spike, predominating at 160-218 and 743-854.

TCRdb's table, derived via immunoSEQ multiplex PCR, lists solely in-frame clones and lacks some. The table has about 92,000 clones, just over 85% seen once. This clone was picked up one time. Its antigen remains unknown. V was pared by 4 bases and J by 10 bases, with 16 bases between. Germline V gene lookup returns CDR1 SGHAT and CDR2 FQNNGV. This CDR3 contains 14 residues. The clonotype originates from an adult in good health. The gene calls are TRBV11-2 and TRBJ1-4; tentative D call: TRBD1 (5 bases). Sequences were derived from peripheral blood, sampled on day 0 of AZD1222 vaccination. The CDR3, as DNA: TGTGCCAGCAGCTCGTATTCCTCGGGGGGAAAACTGTTTTTT. Translation gives CASSSYSSGGKLFF.